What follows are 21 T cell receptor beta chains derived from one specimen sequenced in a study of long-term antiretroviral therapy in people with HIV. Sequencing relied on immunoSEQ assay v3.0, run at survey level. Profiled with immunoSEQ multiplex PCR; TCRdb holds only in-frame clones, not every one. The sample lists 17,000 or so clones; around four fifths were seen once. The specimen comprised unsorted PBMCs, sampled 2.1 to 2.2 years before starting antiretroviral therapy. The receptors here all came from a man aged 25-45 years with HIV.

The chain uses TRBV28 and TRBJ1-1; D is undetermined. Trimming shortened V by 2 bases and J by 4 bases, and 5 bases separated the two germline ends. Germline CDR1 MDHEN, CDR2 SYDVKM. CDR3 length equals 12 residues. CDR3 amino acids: CASSLTGTEAFF. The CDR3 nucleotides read TGTGCCAGCAGTTTAACGGGCACTGAAGCTTTCTTT.

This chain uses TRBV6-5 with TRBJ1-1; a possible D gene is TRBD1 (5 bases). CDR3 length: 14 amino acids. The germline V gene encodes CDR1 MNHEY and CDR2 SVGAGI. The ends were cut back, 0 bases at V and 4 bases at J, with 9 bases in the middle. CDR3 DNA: TGTGCCAGCAGTTACTCCAGGGAAGTCACTGAAGCTTTCTTT. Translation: CASSYSREVTEAFF.

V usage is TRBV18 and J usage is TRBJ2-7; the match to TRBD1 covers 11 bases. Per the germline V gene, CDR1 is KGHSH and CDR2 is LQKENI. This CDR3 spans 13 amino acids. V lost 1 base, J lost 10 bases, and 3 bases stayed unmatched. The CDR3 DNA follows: TGTGCCAGCTCACCACGGGACAGGGGGGTCCAGTACTTC. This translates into CASSPRDRGVQYF.

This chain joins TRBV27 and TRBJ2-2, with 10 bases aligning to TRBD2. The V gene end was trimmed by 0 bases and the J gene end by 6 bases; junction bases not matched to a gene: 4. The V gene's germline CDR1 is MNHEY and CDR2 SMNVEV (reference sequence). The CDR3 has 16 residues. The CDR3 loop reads CASSLSGGTSAGELFF. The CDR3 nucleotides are TGTGCCAGCAGTTTATCAGGGGGGACTAGCGCCGGGGAGCTGTTTTTT.

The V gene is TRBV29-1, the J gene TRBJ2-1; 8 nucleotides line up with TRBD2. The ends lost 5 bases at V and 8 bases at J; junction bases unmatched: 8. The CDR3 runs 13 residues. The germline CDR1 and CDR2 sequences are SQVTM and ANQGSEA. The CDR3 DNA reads TGCAGCGTTAATAGCGGGAATACGGATGAGCAGTTCTTC. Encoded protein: CSVNSGNTDEQFF.

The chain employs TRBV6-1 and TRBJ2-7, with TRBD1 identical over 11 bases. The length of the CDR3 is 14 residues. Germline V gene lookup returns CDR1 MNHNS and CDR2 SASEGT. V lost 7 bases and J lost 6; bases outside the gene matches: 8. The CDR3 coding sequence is TGTGCCAGCACCCTCACCGGGACAGGGGGCGAGCAGTACTTC. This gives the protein CASTLTGTGGEQYF.

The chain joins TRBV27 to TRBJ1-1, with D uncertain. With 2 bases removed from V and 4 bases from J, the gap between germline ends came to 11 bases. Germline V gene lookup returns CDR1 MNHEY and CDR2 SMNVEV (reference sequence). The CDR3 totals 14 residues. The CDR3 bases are TGTGCCAGCAGTTTACTGGGGATGGGCACTGAAGCTTTCTTT. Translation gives CASSLLGMGTEAFF.

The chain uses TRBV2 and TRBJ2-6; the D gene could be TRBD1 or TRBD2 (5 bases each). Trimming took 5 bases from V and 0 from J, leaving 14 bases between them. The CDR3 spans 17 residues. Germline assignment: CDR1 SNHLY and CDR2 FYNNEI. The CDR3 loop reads CASSRDRQNSGANVLTF. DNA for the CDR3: TGTGCCAGCAGTAGGGACCGTCAAAACTCTGGGGCCAACGTCCTGACTTTC.

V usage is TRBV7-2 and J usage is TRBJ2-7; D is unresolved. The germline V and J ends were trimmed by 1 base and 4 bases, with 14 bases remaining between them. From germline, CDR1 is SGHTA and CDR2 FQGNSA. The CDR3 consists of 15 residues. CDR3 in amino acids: CASSLGVTAAYEQYF. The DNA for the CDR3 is TGTGCCAGCAGCTTAGGGGTAACTGCAGCGTACGAGCAGTACTTC.

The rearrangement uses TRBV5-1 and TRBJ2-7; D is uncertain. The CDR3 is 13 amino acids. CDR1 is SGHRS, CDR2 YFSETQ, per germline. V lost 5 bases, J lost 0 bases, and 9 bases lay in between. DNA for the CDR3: TGCGCCAGCAGTGACGGTAGCTCCTACGAGCAGTACTTC. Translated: CASSDGSSYEQYF.

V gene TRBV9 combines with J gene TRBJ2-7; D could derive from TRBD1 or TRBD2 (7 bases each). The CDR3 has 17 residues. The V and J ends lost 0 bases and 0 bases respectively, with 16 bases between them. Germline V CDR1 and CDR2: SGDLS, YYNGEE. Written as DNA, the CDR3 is TGTGCCAGCAGCGTAGGATCAGGGGGACTAAGCTCCTACGAGCAGTACTTC. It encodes CASSVGSGGLSSYEQYF.

The CDR3 loop is CASSQVDLTGNQPQHF. The CDR3 DNA sequence: TGCGCCAGCAGCCAAGTGGACCTGACAGGGAATCAGCCCCAGCATTTT. V and J are TRBV4-1 and TRBJ1-5, with 7 positions matching TRBD1. The CDR3 is 16 amino acids. J was trimmed by 4 bases and V by 1 base; bases with no gene match: 7. CDR1 and CDR2 from the germline V gene are MGHRA and YSYEKL.

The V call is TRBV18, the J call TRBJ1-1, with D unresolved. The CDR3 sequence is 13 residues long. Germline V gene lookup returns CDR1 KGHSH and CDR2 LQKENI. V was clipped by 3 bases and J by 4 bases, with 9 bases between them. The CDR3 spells CASSPLRATEAFF. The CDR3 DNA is TGTGCCAGCTCACCCCTGAGAGCCACTGAAGCTTTCTTT.

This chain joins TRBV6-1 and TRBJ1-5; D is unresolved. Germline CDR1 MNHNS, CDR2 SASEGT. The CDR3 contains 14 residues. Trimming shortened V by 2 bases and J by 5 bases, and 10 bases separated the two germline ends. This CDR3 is CASSESRADQPQHF. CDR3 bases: TGTGCCAGCAGTGAATCAAGGGCAGATCAGCCCCAGCATTTT.

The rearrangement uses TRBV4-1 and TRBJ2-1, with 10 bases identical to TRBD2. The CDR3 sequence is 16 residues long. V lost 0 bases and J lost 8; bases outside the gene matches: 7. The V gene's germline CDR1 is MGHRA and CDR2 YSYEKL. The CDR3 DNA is TGCGCCAGCAGCCAAGAGCTAGCGGGAGTGGAAGATGAGCAGTTCTTC. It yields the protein CASSQELAGVEDEQFF.

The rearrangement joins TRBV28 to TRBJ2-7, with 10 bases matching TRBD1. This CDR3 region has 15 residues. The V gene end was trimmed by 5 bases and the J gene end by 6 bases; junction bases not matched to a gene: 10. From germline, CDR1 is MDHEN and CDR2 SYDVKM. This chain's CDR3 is CASSRGGQGEGEQYF. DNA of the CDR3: TGTGCCAGCAGTCGCGGAGGACAGGGGGAGGGCGAGCAGTACTTC.

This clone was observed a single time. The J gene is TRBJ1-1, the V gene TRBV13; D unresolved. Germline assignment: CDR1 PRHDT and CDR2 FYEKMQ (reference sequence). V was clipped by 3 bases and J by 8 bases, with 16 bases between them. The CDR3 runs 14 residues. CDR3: CASSFPPLVAEAFF. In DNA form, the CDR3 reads TGTGCCAGCAGCTTTCCCCCATTGGTAGCGGAAGCTTTCTTT.

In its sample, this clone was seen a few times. CDR3 in amino acids: CASSPRGAGGSYEQYF. CDR3 nucleotides: TGTGCCAGCAGCCCGCGGGGAGCGGGGGGGTCCTACGAGCAGTACTTC. This chain connects TRBV4-2 to TRBJ2-7; 10 positions match TRBD2. Trimming cost V 4 bases and J 1 base; bases outside gene matches: 7. The germline V gene encodes CDR1 LGHNA and CDR2 YNFKEQ. The CDR3 is 16 amino acids.

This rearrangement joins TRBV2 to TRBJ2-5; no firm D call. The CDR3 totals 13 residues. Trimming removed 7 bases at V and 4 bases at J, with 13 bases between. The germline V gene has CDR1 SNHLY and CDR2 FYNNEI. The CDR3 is CASTAAIGETQYF. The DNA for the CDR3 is TGTGCCAGCACGGCCGCCATTGGAGAGACCCAGTACTTC.

The CDR3 sequence is CASSEGGTYGYTF. DNA of the CDR3: TGTGCCAGCAGTGAAGGCGGCACCTATGGCTACACCTTC. The chain carries TRBV6-1 and TRBJ1-2; no definite D call. The CDR3 spans 13 residues. From germline, CDR1 is MNHNS and CDR2 SASEGT. Trimming stripped 1 base from V and 4 bases from J, with 7 bases between.

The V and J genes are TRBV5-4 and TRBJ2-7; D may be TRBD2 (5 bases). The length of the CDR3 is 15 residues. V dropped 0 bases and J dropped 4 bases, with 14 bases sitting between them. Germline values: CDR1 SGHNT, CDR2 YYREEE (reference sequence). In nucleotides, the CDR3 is TGTGCCAGCAGCTTGGCGGGAACCCCCAGTTACGAGCAGTACTTC. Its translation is CASSLAGTPSYEQYF.